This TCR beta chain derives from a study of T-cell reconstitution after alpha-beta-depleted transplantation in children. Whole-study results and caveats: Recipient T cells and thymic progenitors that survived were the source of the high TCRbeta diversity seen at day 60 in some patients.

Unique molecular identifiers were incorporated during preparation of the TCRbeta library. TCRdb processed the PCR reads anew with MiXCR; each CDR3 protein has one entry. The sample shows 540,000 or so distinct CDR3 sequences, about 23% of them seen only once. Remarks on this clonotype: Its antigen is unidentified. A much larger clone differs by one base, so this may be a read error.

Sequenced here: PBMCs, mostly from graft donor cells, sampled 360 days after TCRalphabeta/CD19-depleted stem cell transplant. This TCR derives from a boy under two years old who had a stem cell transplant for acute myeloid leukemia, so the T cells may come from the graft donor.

The CDR3 sequence is CSSSVDTSYEQYF. The DNA for the CDR3 is TGTTCCAGCAGCGTAGATACCTCCTACGAGCAGTACTTC. The J gene is TRBJ2-7, the V gene TRBV9; D call uncertain. Germline assignment: CDR1 SGDLS and CDR2 YYNGEE. The CDR3 extends over 13 amino acids.